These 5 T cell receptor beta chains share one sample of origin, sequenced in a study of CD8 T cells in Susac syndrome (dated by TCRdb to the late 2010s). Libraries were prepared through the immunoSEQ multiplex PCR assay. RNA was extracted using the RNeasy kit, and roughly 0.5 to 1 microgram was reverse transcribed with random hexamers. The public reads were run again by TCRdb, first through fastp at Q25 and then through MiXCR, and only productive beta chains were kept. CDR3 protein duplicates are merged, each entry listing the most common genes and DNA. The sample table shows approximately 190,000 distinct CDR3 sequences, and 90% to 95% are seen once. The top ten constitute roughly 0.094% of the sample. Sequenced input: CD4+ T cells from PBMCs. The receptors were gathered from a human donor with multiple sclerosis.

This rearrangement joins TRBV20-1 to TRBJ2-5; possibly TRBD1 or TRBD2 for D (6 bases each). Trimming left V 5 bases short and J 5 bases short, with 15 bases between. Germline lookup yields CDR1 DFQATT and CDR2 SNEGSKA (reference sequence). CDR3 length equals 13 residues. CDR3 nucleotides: TGCAGTGCTTCCTTGGGGGGCGGGGAGACCCAGTACTTC. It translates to CSASLGGGETQYF.

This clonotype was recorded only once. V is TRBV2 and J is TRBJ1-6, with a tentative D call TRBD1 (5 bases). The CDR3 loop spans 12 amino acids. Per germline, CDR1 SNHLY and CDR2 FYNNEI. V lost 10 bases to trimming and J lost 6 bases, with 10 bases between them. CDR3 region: CATWDRNSPLHF. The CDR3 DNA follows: TGTGCCACCTGGGACCGTAATTCACCCCTCCACTTT.

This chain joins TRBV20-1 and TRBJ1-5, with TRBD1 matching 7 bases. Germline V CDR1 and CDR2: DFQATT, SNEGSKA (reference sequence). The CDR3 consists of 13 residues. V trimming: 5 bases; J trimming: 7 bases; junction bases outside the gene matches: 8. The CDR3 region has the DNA TGCAGTGCTGCTGACAGGGTAAACCAGCCCCAGCATTTT. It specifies CSAADRVNQPQHF.

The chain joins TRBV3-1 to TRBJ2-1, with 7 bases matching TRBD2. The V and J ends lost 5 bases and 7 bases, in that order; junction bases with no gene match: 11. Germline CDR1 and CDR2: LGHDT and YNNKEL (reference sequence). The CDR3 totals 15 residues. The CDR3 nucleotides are TGTGCCAGCAGCAAAACCGGGACTAAAGGAAATGAGCAGTTCTTC. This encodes CASSKTGTKGNEQFF.

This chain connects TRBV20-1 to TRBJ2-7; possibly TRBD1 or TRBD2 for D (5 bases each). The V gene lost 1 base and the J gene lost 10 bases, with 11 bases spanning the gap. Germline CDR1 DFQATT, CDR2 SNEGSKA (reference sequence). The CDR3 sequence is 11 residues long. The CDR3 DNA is TGCAGTGCTAGAGCGAGGGGAACCCAGTACTTC. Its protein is CSARARGTQYF.